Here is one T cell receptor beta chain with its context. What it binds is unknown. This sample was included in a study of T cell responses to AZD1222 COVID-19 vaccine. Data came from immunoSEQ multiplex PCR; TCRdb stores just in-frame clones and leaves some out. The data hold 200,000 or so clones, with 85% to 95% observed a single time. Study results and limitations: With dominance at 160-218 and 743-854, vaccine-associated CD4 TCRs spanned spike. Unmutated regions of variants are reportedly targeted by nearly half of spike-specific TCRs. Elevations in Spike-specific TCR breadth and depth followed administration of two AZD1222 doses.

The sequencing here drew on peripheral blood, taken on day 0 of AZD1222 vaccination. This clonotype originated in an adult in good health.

The CDR3 sequence is CAWTRQGRSTEAFF. The DNA for the CDR3 is TGTGCCTGGACCCGACAGGGGCGCAGCACTGAAGCTTTCTTT. This rearrangement joins TRBV30 to TRBJ1-1; 8 bases match TRBD1. The V gene's germline CDR1 is GTSNPN and CDR2 SVGIG (reference sequence). The CDR3 is made up of 14 amino acids. V shed 4 bases, J shed 4 bases, and the junction held 8 bases outside the gene matches.